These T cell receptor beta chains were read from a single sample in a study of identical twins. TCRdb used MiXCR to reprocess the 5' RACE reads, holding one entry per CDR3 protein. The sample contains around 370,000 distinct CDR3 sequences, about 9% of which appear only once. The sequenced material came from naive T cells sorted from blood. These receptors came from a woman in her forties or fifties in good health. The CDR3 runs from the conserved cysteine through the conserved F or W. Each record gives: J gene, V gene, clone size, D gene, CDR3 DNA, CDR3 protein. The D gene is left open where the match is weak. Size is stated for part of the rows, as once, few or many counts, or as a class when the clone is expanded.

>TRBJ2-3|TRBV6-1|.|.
TGTGCCAGCAACCAGGGACCAACTAGCACAGATACGCAGTATTTT
CASNQGPTSTDTQYF
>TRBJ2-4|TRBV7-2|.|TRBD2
TGTGCCAGCAGCTTATTGGTGGGAGGGATAAAAAACATTCAGTACTTC
CASSLLVGGIKNIQYF
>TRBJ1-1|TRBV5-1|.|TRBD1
TGCGCCAGCAGCTTAGAACCAAACAGGGGCACCACTGAAGCTTTCTTT
CASSLEPNRGTTEAFF
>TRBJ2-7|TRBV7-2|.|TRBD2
TGTGCCAGCAGCCACGGGAGGACCCCCTACGAGCAGTACTTC
CASSHGRTPYEQYF
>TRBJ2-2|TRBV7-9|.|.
TGTGCCAGCAGCTTATCGGAGCTGTTTTTT
CASSLSELFF
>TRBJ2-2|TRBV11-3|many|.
TGTGCCAGCAGCTTAATGAAGGGCAGATTGAACACCGGGGAGCTGTTTTTT
CASSLMKGRLNTGELFF
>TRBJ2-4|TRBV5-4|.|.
TGTGCCAGCAGCTTGGAAGGGGGCGGGGCTGGGAACATTCAGTACTTC
CASSLEGGGAGNIQYF
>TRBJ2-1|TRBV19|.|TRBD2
TGTGCCAGTAGTATCCTGCAGCGGGAGTACAATGAGCAGTTCTTC
CASSILQREYNEQFF
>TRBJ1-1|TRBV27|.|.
TGTGCCAGCAGTGCCCCGCCGGGCCTGCGCACTGAAGCTTTCTTT
CASSAPPGLRTEAFF
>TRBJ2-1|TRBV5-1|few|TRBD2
TGCGCCAGCAGCCCGACTAGCGGGACGCATGAGCAGTTCTTC
CASSPTSGTHEQFF
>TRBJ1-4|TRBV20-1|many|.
TGCAGTGCTAGCCCCAGTAGCGAAAAACTGTTTTTT
CSASPSSEKLFF
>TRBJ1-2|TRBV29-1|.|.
TGCAGCGTTGTTCAAGGGGTGGGTGGCTACACCTTC
CSVVQGVGGYTF
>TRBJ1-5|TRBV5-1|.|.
TGCGCCAGCAGCTATGAGGGGTTGAGCAATCAGCCCCAGCATTTT
CASSYEGLSNQPQHF
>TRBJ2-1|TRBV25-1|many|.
TGTGCCAGCAGCTTAGCGGTAAGCTCCTACAATGAGCAGTTCTTC
CASSLAVSSYNEQFF
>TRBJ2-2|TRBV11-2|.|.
TGTGCCAGCAGCCGGCACAGCGACACCGGGGAGCTGTTTTTT
CASSRHSDTGELFF
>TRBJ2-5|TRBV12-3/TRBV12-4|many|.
TGTGCCAGCAGTTTTCCCAGCGGGCTCCAAGAGACCCAGTACTTC
CASSFPSGLQETQYF
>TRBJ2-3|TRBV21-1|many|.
TGTGCCAGCAGCAAAACCCGACAGCGGGATAGGGATACGCAGTATTTT
CASSKTRQRDRDTQYF
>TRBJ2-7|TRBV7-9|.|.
TGTGCCAGCTGCGACAGGCCCTCCTACGAGCAGTACTTC
CASCDRPSYEQYF
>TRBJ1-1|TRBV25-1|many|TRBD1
TGTGCCAGCAGTGTATTCCAGGGGGGCACTGAAGCTTTCTTT
CASSVFQGGTEAFF
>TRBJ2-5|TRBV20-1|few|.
TGCAGTGCTACCCTCCGAGACGGGAGCCAAGAGACCCAGTACTTC
CSATLRDGSQETQYF
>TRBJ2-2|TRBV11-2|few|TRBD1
TGTGCCAGCAGCCCAGATCCGGGACAGGGGGTCTCCGGGGAGCTGTTTTTT
CASSPDPGQGVSGELFF
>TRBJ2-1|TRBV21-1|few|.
TGTGCCAGACTAGCGGTAAACAATGAGCAGTTCTTC
CARLAVNNEQFF
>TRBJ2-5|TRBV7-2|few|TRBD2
TGTGCCAGCAGCATCGAAATAGCGGGAGGGCCTAGAGAGACCCAGTACTTC
CASSIEIAGGPRETQYF
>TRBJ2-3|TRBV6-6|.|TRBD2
TGTGCCAGCAGTTACTCGAAACTGGCGGGAGACCGCATAACCACGCAGTATTTT
CASSYSKLAGDRITTQYF
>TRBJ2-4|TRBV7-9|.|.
TGTGCCAGCAGCCGTATTTTGTCGACCCGGGTTCAGTACTTC
CASSRILSTRVQYF
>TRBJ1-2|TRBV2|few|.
TGTGCCAGCAGTGACCGGACAGTTGGTGGCTACACCTTC
CASSDRTVGGYTF
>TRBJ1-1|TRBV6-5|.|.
TGTGCCAGCAGGACAGGTGAAGCTTTCTTT
CASRTGEAFF
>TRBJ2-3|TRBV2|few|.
TGTGCCAGCAGTGAAGTGGGAATGGCAGATACGCAGTATTTT
CASSEVGMADTQYF
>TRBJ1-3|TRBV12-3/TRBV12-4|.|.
TGTGCCAGCAGGTCGGGGTATTCTGGAATCACCATATATTTT
CASRSGYSGITIYF
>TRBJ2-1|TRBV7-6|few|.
TGTGCCAGCAGCTTTGGCCCCACAGGCAATGAGCAGTTCTTC
CASSFGPTGNEQFF
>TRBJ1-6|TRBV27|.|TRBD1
TGTGCCAGCCTGGGACAGGGGTATAATTCACCCCTCCACTTT
CASLGQGYNSPLHF
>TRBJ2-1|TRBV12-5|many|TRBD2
TGTGCTAGTGGTCACGGACTAGCGGGAGGAAATGAGCAGTTCTTC
CASGHGLAGGNEQFF
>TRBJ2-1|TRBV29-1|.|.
TGCAGCGTGGCGAATTTGAGGGAACAAGGGGAGCAGTTCTTC
CSVANLREQGEQFF
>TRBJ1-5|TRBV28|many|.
TGTGCCAGCAGTCCTGGGTGGGCAGGTGAAAATCAGCCCCAGCATTTT
CASSPGWAGENQPQHF